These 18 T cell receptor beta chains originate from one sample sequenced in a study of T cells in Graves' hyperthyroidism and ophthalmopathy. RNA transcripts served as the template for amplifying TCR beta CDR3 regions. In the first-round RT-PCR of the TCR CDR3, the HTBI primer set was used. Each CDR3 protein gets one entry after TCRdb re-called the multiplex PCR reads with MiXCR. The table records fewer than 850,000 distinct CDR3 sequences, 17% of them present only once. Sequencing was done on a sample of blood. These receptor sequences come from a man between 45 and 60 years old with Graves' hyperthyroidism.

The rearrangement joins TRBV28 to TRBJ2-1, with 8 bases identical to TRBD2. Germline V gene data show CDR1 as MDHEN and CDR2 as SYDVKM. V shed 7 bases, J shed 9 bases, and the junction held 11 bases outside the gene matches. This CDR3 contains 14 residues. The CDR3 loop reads CASTLGLALSEQFF. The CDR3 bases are TGTGCCAGCACCCTCGGACTAGCTTTGAGTGAGCAGTTCTTC.

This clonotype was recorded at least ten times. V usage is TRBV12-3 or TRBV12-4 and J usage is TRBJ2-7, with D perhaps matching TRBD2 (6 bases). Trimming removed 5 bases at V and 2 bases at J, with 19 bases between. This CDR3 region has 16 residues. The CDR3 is CASSPYGRTPAYEQYF. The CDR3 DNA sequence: TGTGCCAGCAGTCCTTACGGGAGAACCCCTGCCTACGAGCAGTACTTC.

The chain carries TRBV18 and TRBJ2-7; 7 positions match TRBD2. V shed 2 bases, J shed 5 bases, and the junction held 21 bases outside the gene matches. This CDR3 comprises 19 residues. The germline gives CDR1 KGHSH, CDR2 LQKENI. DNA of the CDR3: TGTGCCAGCTCACCATACAGGAGCAGCGGGGCAGGGTATATGAACGAGCAGTACTTC. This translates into CASSPYRSSGAGYMNEQYF. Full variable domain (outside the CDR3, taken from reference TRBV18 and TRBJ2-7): NAGVMQNPRHLVRRRGQEARLRCSPMKGHSHVYWYRQLPEEGLKFMVYLQKENIIDESGMPKERFSAEFPKEGPSILRIQQVVRGDSAAYFCASSPYRSSGAGYMNEQYFGPGTRLTVT.

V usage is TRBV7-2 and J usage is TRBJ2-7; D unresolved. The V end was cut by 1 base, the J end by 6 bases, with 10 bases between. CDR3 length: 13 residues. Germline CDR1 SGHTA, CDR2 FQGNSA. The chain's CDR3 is CASSLEGWGEQYF. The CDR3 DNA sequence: TGTGCCAGCAGCTTAGAGGGCTGGGGCGAGCAGTACTTC. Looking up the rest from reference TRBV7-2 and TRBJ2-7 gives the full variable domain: GAGVSQSPSNKVTEKGKDVELRCDPISGHTALYWYRQSLGQGLEFLIYFQGNSAPDKSGLPSDRFSAERTGGSVSTLTIQRTQQEDSAVYLCASSLEGWGEQYFGPGTRLTVT.

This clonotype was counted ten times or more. DNA of the CDR3: TGCAGTGCTAGGGGGACTAGCGGGATTTCAGAGACCCAGTACTTC. Translation gives CSARGTSGISETQYF. This chain connects TRBV20-1 to TRBJ2-5; 13 nucleotides agree with TRBD2. The V gene's germline CDR1 is DFQATT and CDR2 SNEGSKA (reference sequence). Trimming took 3 bases from V and 4 from J; bases not matched to a gene: 5. The CDR3 is 15 amino acids.

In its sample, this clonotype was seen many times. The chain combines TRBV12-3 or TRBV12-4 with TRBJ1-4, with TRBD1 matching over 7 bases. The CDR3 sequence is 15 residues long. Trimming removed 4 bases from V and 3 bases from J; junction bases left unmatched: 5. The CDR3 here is CASSSMGQSNEKLFF. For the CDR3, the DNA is TGTGCCAGCAGTTCCATGGGACAGTCTAATGAAAAACTGTTTTTT.

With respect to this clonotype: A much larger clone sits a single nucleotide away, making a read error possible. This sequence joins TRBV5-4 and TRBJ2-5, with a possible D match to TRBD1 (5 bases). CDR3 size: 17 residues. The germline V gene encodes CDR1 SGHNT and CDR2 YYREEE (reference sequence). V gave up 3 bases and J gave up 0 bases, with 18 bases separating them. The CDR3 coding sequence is TGTGCCAGCAGCTATTATCGTGGCGGACATTACCAAGAGACCCAGTACTTC. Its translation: CASSYYRGGHYQETQYF.

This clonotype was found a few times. In DNA form, the CDR3 reads TGCAGTGCTAGAGATTTAAGGGGGCGAGTGACCCAGTACTTC. Residues: CSARDLRGRVTQYF. This chain links TRBV20-1 with TRBJ2-5; 7 bases agree with TRBD1. The CDR3 contains 14 residues. V lost 0 bases to trimming and J lost 7 bases; unmatched junction nucleotides: 8. Germline loops: CDR1 DFQATT, CDR2 SNEGSKA (reference sequence).

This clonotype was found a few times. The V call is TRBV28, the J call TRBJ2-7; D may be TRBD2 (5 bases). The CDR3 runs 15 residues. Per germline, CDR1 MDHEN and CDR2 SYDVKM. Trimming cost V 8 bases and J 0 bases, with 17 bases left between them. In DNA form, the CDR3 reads TGTGCCAGCCGCTTCACGCCGGGGAACTCCTACGAGCAGTACTTC. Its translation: CASRFTPGNSYEQYF.

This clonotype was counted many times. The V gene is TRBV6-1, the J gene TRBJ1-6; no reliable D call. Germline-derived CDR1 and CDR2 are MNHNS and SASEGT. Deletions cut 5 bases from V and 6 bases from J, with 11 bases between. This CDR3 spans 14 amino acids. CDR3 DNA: TGTGCCAGCAGTCTGTCACAGACTAATTCACCCCTCCACTTT. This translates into CASSLSQTNSPLHF.

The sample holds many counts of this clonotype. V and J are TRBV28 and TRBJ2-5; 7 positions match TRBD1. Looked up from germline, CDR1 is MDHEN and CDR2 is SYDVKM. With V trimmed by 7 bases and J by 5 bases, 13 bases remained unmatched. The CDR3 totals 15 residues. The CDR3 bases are TGTGCCAGCAACACAAGGGACAGACTGAAGGAGACCCAGTACTTC. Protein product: CASNTRDRLKETQYF.

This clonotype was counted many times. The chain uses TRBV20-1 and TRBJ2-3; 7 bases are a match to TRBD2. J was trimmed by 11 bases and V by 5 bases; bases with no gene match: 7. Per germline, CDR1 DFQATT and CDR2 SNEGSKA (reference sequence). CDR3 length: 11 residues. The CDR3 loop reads CSAYLAARQYF. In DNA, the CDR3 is TGCAGTGCTTACCTAGCGGCTCGGCAGTATTTT.

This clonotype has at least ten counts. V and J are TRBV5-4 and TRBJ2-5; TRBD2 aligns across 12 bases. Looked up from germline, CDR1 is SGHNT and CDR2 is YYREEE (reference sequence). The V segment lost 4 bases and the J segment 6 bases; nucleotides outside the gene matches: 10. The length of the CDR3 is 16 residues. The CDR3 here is CASSASTSGSLKTQYF. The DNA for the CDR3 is TGTGCCAGCAGCGCCTCGACTAGCGGGAGTTTGAAGACCCAGTACTTC.

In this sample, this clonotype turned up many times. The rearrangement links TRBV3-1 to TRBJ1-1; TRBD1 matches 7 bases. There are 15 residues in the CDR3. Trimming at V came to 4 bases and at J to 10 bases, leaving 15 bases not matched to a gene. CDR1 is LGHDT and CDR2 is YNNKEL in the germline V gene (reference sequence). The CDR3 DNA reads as TGTGCCAGCAGCCCTCGACAGGGTACCACCCGGGGAGCTTTCTTT. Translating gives CASSPRQGTTRGAFF.

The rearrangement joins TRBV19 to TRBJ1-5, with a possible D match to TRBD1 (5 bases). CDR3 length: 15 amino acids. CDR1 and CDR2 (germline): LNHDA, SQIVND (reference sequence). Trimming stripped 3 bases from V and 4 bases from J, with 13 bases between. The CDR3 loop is CASSMGLAENQPQHF. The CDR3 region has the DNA TGTGCCAGTAGTATGGGGCTTGCGGAAAATCAGCCCCAGCATTTT.

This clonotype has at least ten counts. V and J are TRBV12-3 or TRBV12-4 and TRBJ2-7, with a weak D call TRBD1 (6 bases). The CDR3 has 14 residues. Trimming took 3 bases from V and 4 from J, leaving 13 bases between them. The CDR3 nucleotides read TGTGCCAGCAGTTTTCAGACAGGCTCTTACGAGCAGTACTTC. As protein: CASSFQTGSYEQYF.

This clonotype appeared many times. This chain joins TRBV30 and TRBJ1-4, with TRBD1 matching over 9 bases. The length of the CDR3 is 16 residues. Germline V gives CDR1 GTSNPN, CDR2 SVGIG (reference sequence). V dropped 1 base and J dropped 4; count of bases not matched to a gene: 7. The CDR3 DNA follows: TGTGCCTGGAGTGACAGGGGGCCAGCCTTTAATGAAAAACTGTTTTTT. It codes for CAWSDRGPAFNEKLFF.

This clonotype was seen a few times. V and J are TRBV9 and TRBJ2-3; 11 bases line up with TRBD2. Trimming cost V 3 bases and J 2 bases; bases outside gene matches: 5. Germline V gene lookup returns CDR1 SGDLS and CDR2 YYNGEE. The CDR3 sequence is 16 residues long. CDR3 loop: CASSEQLAGVTDTQYF. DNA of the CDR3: TGTGCCAGCAGCGAGCAACTAGCGGGAGTCACAGATACGCAGTATTTT.